Reported below is one TCR beta chain. The entry originates in a study of blood T cell repertoires in COVID-19. Study details: Acute and convalescent COVID-19 samples came from the United States, Italy and Spain.

This CDR3 spans 12 amino acids. V was pared by 4 bases and J by 7 bases, with 14 bases between. Germline V gene lookup returns CDR1 SQVTM and CDR2 ANQGSEA. Original handling: Scientists estimated how many nucleated cells there were by amplifying reference gene primers. Repertoires were generated with immunoSEQ multiplex PCR, while TCRdb's copy carries only in-frame clones and drops some. V and J calls and clone size are as listed in that table; D and trimming were resolved from the DNA. Of 300,000 to 450,000 clones detected, around 86% appear once; the ten largest clones hold around 3%. This rearrangement joins TRBV29-1 to TRBJ2-7; D is perhaps TRBD1 (5 bases). This sequence was found in a human donor in a cohort sampled during active COVID-19. What was sequenced was peripheral blood. The CDR3 sequence: CSVGSARGEQYF. The CDR3 bases are TGCAGCGTTGGTTCGGCAAGGGGAGAGCAGTACTTC.